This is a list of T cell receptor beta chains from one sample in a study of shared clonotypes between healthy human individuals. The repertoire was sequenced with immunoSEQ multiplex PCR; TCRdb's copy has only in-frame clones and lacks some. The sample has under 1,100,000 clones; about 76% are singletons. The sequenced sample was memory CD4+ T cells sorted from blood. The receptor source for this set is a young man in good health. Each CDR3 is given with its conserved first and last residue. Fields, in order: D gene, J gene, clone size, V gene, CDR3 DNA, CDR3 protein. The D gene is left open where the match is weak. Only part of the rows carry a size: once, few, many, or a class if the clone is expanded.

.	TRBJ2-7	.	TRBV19	TGTGCCAGTAGTATAGGAGGGGGGAGCTACGAGCAGTACTTC	CASSIGGGSYEQYF
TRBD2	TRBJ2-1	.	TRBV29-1	TGCAGCGTTGTGGGGACTAGCGGGAGTCATGAGCAGTTCTTC	CSVVGTSGSHEQFF
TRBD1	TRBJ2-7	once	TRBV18	TGTGCCAGCTCACCACCGGTAGGACAGGGGGCAACCTACGAGCAGTACTTC	CASSPPVGQGATYEQYF
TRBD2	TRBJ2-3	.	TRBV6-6	TGTGCCAGCAGCCGAGGGGAAGCGGGAGGGGCAGATACGCAGTATTTT	CASSRGEAGGADTQYF
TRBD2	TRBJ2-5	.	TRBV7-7	TGTGCTAGCAGCTTAGGACTAGCGGGTAGGCAAGAGACCCAGTACTTC	CASSLGLAGRQETQYF
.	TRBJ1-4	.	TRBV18	TGTGCCAGCTCACCACCGGGGGGATCCGGGGAAAAACTGTTTTTT	CASSPPGGSGEKLFF
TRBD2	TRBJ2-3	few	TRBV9	TGTGCCAGCAGCAAGGGACTAAAGGAGCCGGATACGCAGTATTTT	CASSKGLKEPDTQYF
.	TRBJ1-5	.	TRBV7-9	TGTGCCAGCAGCTTAGAAGGGGGGATGAATCAGCCCCAGCATTTT	CASSLEGGMNQPQHF
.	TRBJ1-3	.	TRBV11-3	TGTGCCAGTTCTGCCGCCTGGATCTCTGGAAACACCATATATTTT	CASSAAWISGNTIYF
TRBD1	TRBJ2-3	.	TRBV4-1	TGCGCCAGCAGCCAAGATCCGGGACAGGGGCGGACAGATACGCAGTATTTT	CASSQDPGQGRTDTQYF
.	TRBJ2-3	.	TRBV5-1	TGCGCCAGCAGCTTCGGTGGTGGGGCGGGAAACACAGATACGCAGTATTTT	CASSFGGGAGNTDTQYF
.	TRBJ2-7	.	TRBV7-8	TGTGCCAGCAGCTTTGGCAGGAACTACGAGCAGTACTTC	CASSFGRNYEQYF
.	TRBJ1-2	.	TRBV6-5	TGTGCCACCTTGTCGGATCGGAGCTATGGCTACACCTTC	CATLSDRSYGYTF
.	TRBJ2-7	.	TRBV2	TGTGCCAGCAGGGGCCCCGCGGTCGCCTACGAGCAGTACTTC	CASRGPAVAYEQYF
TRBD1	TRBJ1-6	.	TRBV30	TGTGCCTGGAGTGTAGAGGGGGCTGTTAATTCACCCCTCCACTTT	CAWSVEGAVNSPLHF
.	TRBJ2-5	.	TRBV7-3	TGTGCCAGCAGCCCGCGACAGGAGGAGAAAGAGACCCAGTACTTC	CASSPRQEEKETQYF
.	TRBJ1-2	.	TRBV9	TGTGCCAGCAGCGTAGATATCAAACAGGGACATGGCTACACCTTC	CASSVDIKQGHGYTF
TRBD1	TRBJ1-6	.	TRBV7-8	TGTGCCAGCAGAAGATTCCCGGACAGGGAACATTCACCCCTCCACTTT	CASRRFPDREHSPLHF
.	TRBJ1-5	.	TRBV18	TGTGCCAGCTCACCACCTAACCCTCCGATGACCCAGCATTTT	CASSPPNPPMTQHF
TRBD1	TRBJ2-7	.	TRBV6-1	TGTGCCAGCAGGCCCGGGACAGACTACGAGCAGTACTTC	CASRPGTDYEQYF
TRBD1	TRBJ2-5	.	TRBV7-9	TGTGCCAGCAGCTTAGGGGTTACAGGGGTACAAGAGACCCAGTACTTC	CASSLGVTGVQETQYF
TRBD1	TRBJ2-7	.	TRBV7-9	TGTGCCAGCAGCTTAGGACAGGGGGCCTACGAGCAGTACTTC	CASSLGQGAYEQYF
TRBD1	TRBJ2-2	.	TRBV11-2	TGTGCCAGCAGCCCGGGACCAATGCAGGGGGCAGGCACCGGGGAGCTGTTTTTT	CASSPGPMQGAGTGELFF
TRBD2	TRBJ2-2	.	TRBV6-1	TGTGCCAGCAGGGTAGGACTAGCGGCTAACGGGGAGCTGTTTTTT	CASRVGLAANGELFF
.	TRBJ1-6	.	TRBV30	TGTGCCTGGAGTGGAGCCGGGGAATCACCCCTCCACTTT	CAWSGAGESPLHF
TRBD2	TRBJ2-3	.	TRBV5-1	TGCGCCAGCAGCTTATTGACTAGCAAAGGTGTGGATACGCAGTATTTT	CASSLLTSKGVDTQYF
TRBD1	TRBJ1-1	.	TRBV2	TGTGCCAGCAACCTCCGGGGTCAGGGGGCTGGTGAAGCTTTCTTT	CASNLRGQGAGEAFF
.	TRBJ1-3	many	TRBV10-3	TGTGCCATCAGGGGTGCCTCTGGAAACACCATATATTTT	CAIRGASGNTIYF
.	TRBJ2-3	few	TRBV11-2	TGTGCCAGCAGCTTTTCGCAGGTTACGCAGTATTTT	CASSFSQVTQYF
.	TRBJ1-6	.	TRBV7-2	TGTGCCAGCAGCTTAGCGAGGAATTCACCCCTCCACTTT	CASSLARNSPLHF
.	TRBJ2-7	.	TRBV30	TGTGCCTGGGATAGAAACAGGGTAGGCGAGCAGTACTTC	CAWDRNRVGEQYF
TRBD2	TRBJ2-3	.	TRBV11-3	TGTGCCAGCAGCTTAGGCCGGCGGGAGTCACCAGATACGCAGTATTTT	CASSLGRRESPDTQYF
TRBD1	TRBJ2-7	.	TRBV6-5	TGTGCCAGCAGTTACGGACAGGGCCGCTACGAGCAGTACTTC	CASSYGQGRYEQYF
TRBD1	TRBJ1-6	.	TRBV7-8	TGTGCCAGCAGACAACGGACAGGGGAATTGGGCTCACCCCTCCACTTT	CASRQRTGELGSPLHF
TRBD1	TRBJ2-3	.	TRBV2	TGTGCCAGCAGTAGGACAGGGGGCTCCACAGATACGCAGTATTTT	CASSRTGGSTDTQYF
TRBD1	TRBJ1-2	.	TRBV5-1	TGCGCCAGCAGCACACTGACAGGGGGCTATGGCTACACCTTC	CASSTLTGGYGYTF
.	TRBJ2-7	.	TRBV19	TGTGCCAGTAGTACCGTCAGCCAGAACTACGAGCAGTACTTC	CASSTVSQNYEQYF
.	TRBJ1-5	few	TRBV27	TGTGCCAGCAGTTTATACAGGGTATCGCCCCAGCATTTT	CASSLYRVSPQHF
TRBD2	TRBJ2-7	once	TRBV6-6	TGTGCCAGCAGTTCTTACATCGGGGGGGTGGAAAACGAGCAGTACTTC	CASSSYIGGVENEQYF
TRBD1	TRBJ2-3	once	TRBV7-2	TGTGCCAGCAGCCCGCAAGGACAGGGCACAGATACGCAGTATTTT	CASSPQGQGTDTQYF
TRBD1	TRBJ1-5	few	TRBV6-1	TGTGCCAGCAGTGATGGACAGGTAGGCAATCAGCCCCAGCATTTT	CASSDGQVGNQPQHF
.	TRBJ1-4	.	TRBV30	TGTGCCTGGAGCCCCCAGGTTAATGAAAAACTGTTTTTT	CAWSPQVNEKLFF
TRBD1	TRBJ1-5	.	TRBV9	TGTGCCAGCAGCGTGGGGACAGGGAGCTCGGAGCCCCAGCATTTT	CASSVGTGSSEPQHF